There are a few counts of the clone carrying this T cell receptor beta chain. Its antigen is undetermined. The data stem from a study of T-cell memory formation after mild COVID-19. Turning to the study itself: TCR clusters were mostly donor specific.

General study findings and limits: Among CD4+ contracting clones, most were CM and EM, and CD8+ ones EMRA.

TCRdb used MiXCR to reprocess the 5' RACE reads, holding one entry per CDR3 protein. Here the sample spans more than 100,000 distinct CDR3 sequences, approximately 6.3% being singletons. Germline CDR1 reads ENHRY; CDR2 reads SYGVKD. CDR3 length equals 14 residues. The trim removed 4 bases at V and 4 bases at J, leaving 6 bases unmatched. Sequencing was done on a sample of PBMCs or a T cell subset sorted from them (not recorded which). The TCR sequence derives from an adult woman who had mild COVID-19 (a few samples of this study predate the infection). Cell type and time point are not known. The chain couples TRBV10-3 to TRBJ2-5; TRBD1 matches 7 bases. The CDR3 nucleotides read TGTGCCATCAGTGGGTCGAGGGACAGAGAGACCCAGTACTTC. Its translation is CAISGSRDRETQYF.